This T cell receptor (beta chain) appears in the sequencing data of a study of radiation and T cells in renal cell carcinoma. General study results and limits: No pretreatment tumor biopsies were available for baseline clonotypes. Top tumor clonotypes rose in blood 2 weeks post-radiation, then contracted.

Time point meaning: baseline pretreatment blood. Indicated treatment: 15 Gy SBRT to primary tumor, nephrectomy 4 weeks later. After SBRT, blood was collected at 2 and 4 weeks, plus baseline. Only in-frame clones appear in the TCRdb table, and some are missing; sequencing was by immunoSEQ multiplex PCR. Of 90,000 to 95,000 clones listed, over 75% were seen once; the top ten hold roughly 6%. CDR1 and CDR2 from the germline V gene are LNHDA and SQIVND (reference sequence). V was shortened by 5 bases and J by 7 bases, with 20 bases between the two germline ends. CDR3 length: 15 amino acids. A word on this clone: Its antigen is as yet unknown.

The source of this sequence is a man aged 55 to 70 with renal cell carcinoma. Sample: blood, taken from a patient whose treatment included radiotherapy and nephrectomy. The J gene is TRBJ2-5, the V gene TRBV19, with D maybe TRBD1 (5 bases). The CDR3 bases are TGTGCCAGTAGTTCCGGACCTCAGGGCCGCGGGACCCAGTACTTC. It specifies CASSSGPQGRGTQYF.